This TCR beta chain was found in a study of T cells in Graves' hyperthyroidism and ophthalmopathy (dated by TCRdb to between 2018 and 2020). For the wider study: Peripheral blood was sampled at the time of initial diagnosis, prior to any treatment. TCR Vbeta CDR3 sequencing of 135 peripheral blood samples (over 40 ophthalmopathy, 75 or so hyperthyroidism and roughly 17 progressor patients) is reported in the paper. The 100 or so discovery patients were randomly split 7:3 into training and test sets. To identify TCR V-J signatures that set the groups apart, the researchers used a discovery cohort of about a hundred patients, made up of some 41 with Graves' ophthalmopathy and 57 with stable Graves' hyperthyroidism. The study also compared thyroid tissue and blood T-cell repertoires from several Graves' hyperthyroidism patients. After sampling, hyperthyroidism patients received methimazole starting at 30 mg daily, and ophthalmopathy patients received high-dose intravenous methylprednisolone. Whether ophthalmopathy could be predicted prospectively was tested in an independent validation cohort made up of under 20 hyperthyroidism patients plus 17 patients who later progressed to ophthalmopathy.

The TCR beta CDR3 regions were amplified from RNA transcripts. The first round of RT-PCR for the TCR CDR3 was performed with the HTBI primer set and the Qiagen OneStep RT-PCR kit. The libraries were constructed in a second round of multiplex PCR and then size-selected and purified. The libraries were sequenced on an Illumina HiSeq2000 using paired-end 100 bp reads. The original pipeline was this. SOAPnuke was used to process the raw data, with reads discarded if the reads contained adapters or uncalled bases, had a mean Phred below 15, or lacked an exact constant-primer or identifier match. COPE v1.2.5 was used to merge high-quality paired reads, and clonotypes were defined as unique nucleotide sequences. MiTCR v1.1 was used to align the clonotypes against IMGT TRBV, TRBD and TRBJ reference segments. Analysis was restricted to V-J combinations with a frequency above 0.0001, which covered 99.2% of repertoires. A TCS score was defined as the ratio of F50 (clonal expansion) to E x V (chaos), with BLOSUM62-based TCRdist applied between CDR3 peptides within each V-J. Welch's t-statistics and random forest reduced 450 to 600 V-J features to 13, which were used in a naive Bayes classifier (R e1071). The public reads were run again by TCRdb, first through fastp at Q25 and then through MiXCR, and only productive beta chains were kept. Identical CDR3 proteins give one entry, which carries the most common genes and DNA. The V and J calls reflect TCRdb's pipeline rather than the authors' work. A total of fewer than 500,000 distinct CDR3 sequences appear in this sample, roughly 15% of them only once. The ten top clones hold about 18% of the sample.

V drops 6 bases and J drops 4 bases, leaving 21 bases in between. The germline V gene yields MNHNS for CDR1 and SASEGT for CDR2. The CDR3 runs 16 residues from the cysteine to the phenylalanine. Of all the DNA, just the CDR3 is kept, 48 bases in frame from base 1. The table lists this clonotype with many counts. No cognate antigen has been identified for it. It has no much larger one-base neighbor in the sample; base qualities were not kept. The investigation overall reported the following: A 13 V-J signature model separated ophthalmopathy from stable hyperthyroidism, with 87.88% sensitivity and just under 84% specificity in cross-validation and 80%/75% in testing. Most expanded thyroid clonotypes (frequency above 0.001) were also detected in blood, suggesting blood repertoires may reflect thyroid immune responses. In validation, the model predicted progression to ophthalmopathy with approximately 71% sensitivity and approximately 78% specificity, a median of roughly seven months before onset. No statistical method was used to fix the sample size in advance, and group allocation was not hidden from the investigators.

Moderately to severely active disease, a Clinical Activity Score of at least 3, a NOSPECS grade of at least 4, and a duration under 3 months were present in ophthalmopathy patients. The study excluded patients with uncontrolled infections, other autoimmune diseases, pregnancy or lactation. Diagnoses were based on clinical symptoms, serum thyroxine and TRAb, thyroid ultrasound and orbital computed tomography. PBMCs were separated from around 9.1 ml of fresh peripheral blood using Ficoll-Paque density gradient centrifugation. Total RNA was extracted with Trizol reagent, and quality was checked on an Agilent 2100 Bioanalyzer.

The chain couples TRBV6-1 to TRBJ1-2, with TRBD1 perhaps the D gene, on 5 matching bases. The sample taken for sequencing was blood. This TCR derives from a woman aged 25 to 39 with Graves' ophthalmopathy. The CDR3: CASRAPDRAGGYGYTF. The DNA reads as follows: TGTGCCAGCAGGGCGCCCGACCGCGCCGGGGGCTATGGCTACACCTTC.